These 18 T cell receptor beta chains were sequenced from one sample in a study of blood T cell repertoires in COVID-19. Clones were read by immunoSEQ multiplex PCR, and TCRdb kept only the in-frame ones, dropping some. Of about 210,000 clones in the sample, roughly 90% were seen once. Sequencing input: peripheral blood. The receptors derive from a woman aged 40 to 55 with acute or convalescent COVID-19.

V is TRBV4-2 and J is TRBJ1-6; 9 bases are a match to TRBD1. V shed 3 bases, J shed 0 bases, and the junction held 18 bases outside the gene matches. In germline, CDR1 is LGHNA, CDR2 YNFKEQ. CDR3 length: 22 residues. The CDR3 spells CASSHPRAPGQGINSYNSPLHF. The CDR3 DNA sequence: TGTGCCAGCAGCCATCCCAGGGCCCCGGGACAGGGCATCAACTCCTATAATTCACCCCTCCACTTT.

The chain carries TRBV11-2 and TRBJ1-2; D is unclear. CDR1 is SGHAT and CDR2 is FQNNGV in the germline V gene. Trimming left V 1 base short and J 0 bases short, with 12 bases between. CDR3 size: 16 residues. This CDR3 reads CASSLVPGIANYGYTF. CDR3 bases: TGTGCCAGCAGCTTAGTGCCGGGGATAGCTAACTATGGCTACACCTTC.

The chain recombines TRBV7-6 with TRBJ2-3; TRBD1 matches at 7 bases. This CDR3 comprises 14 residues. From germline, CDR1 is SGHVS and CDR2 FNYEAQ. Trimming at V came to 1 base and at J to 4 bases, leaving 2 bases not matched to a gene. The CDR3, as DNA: TGTGCCAGCAGCTTAGGAGGGGGCCCAGATACGCAGTATTTT. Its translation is CASSLGGGPDTQYF.

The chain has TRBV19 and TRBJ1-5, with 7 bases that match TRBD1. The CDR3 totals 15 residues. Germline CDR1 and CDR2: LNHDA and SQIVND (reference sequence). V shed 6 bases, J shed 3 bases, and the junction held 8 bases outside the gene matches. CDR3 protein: CASRLPGTVNQPQHF. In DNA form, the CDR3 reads TGTGCCAGTAGACTCCCGGGGACAGTCAATCAGCCCCAGCATTTT.

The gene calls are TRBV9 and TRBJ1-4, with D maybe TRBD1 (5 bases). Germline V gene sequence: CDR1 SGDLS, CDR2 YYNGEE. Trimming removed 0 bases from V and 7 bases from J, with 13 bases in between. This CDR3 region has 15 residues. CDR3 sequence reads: CASSVASGVPEKLFF. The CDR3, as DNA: TGTGCCAGCAGCGTAGCTTCGGGGGTCCCTGAAAAACTGTTTTTT.

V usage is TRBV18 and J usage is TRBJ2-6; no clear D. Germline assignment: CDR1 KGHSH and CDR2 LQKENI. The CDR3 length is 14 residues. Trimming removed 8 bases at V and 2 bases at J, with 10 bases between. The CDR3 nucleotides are TGTGCCAGCCAACAAAACACTGGGGCCAACGTCCTGACTTTC. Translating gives CASQQNTGANVLTF.

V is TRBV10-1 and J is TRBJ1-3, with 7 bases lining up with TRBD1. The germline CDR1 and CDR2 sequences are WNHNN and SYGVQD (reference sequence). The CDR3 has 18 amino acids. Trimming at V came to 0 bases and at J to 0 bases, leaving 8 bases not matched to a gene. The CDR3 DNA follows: TGCGCCAGCAGTGAGTCGAGACAGGGAGGCCCCTCTGGAAACACCATATATTTT. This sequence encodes CASSESRQGGPSGNTIYF.

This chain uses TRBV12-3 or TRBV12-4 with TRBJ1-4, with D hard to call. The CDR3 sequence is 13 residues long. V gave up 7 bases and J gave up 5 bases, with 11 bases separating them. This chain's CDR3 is CASNFGGNEKLFF. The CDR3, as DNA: TGTGCCAGCAATTTCGGCGGGAATGAAAAACTGTTTTTT.

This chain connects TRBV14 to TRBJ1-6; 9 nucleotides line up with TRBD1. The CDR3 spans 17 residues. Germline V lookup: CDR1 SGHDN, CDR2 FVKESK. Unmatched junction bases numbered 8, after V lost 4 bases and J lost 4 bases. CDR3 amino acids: CASSPLGGTGYNSPLHF. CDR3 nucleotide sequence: TGTGCCAGCAGCCCCCTTGGGGGGACAGGGTATAATTCACCCCTCCACTTT.

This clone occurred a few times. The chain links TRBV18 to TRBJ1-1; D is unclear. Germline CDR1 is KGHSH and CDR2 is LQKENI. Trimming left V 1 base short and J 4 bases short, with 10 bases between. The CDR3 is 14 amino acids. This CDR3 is CASSPQSRGTEAFF. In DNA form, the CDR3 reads TGTGCCAGCTCACCACAGAGCCGAGGCACTGAAGCTTTCTTT. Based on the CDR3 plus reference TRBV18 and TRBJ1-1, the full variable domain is NAGVMQNPRHLVRRRGQEARLRCSPMKGHSHVYWYRQLPEEGLKFMVYLQKENIIDESGMPKERFSAEFPKEGPSILRIQQVVRGDSAAYFCASSPQSRGTEAFFGQGTRLTVV.

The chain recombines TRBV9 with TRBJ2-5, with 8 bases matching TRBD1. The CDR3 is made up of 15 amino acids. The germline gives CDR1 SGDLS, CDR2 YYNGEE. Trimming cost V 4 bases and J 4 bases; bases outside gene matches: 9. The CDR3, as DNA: TGTGCCAGCAGCTCCACCCGACAGGGGATAGAGACCCAGTACTTC. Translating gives CASSSTRQGIETQYF.

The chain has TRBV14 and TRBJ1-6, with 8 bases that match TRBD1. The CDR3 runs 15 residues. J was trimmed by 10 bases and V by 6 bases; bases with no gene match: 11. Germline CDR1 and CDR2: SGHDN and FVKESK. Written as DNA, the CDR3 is TGTGCCAGCAGTCGAGGACAGGGAGCTTCGTCACCCCTCCACTTT. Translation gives CASSRGQGASSPLHF.

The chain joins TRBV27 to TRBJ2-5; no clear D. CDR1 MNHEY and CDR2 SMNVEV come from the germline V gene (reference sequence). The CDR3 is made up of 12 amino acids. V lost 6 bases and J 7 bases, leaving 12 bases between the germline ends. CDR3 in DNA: TGTGCCAGCAGAATAACCGGCGGGACCCAGTACTTC. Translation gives CASRITGGTQYF.

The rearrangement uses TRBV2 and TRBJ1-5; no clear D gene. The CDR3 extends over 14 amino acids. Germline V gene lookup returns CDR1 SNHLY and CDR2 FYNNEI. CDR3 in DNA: TGTGTCAGTCAATCGGGATATCGCAATCAGCCCCAGCATTTT. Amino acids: CVSQSGYRNQPQHF.

The CDR3 reads CASTRLAGGPDEQFF. CDR3 nucleotide sequence: TGTGCCAGCACGAGGTTAGCGGGGGGGCCCGATGAGCAGTTCTTC. V and J are TRBV7-8 and TRBJ2-1, with 11 bases lining up with TRBD2. This CDR3 contains 15 residues. Germline V gene data show CDR1 as SGHVS and CDR2 as FQNEAQ. Trimming at V came to 7 bases and at J to 8 bases, leaving 10 bases not matched to a gene. The complete variable domain, with remaining parts taken from reference TRBV7-8 and TRBJ2-1, reads GAGVSQSPRYKVAKRGQDVALRCDPISGHVSLFWYQQALGQGPEFLTYFQNEAQLDKSGLPSDRFFAERPEGSVSTLKIQRTQQEDSAVYLCASTRLAGGPDEQFFGPGTRLTVL.

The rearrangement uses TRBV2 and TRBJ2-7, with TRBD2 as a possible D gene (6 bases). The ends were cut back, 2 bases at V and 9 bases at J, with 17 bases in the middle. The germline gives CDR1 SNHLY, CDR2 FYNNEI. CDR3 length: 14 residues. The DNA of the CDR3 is TGTGCCAGCAGTGAATATGGGACTGCTGGTGTGCAGTACGTC. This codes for CASSEYGTAGVQYV.

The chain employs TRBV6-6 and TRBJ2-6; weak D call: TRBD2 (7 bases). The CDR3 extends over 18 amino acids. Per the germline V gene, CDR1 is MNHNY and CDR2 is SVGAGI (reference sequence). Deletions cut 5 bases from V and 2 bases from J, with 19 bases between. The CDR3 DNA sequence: TGTGCCAGCAGTCCCATCTTGGGGGGGCACCCTGGGGCCAACGTCCTGACTTTC. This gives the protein CASSPILGGHPGANVLTF.

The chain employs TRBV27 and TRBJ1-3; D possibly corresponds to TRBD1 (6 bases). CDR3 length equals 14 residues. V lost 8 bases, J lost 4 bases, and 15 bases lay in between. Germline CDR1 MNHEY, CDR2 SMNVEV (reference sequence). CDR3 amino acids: CASSRTALGNTIYF. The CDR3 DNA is TGTGCCAGCTCAAGGACAGCCTTAGGAAACACCATATATTTT.